This entry concerns a single TCR beta chain. The antigen is not known. This entry is derived from a study of monozygotic twins with inflammatory bowel disease. Study conclusions and caveats: IBD-affected twins scored below their healthy co-twins in TCRbeta diversity (inverse Simpson). Perhaps reflecting limited power, concordant and discordant twins did not differ in repertoire similarity.

In preparing each TCR library, about 3,700 ng of total RNA was used. TCRdb reprocessed the 5' RACE reads; each CDR3 protein has one entry and no DNA is given. This specimen shows 350,000 to 500,000 distinct CDR3 sequences; the ten leading clones hold more than 2%. Sequenced sample: blood. The clonotype originates from a human donor with ulcerative colitis or Crohn's disease, or a healthy co-twin of an affected twin (not recorded which).

The CDR3 loop reads CASSRTSGGYPSTDTQYF. The chain links TRBV5-1 to TRBJ2-3; absent DNA, TCRdb's TRBD2 call cannot be checked. CDR1 and CDR2 (germline): SGHRS, YFSETQ. The CDR3 loop spans 18 amino acids.